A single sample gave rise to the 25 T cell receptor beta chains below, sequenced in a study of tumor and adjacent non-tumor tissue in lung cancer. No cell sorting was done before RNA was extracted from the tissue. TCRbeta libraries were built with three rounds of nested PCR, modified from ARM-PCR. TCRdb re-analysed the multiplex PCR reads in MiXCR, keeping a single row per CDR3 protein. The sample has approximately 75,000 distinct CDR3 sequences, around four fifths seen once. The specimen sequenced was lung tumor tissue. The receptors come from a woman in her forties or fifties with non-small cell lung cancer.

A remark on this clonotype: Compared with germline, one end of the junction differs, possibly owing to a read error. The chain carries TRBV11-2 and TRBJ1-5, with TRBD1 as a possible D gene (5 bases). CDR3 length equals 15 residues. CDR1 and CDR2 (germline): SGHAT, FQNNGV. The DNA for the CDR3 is TGTCCCAGCAGCTGGGACGGTTATAGCAATCGGCCCCAGCATTTC. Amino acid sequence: CPSSWDGYSNRPQHF.

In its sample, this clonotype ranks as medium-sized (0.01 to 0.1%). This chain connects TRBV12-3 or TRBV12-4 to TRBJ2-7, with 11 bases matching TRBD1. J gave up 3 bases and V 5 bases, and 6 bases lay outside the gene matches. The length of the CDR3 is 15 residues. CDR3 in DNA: TGTGCCAGCAGTGGAGGACAGGGGGCAATCTACGAGCAGTACTTC. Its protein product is CASSGGQGAIYEQYF.

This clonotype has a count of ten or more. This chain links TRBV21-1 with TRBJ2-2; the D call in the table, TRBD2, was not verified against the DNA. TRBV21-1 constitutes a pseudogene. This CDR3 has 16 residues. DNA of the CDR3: TGTGCCAGCAGCAAATTAGTCTCAATGAACACCGGGGAGCTGTTTTTT. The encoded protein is CASSKLVSMNTGELFF.

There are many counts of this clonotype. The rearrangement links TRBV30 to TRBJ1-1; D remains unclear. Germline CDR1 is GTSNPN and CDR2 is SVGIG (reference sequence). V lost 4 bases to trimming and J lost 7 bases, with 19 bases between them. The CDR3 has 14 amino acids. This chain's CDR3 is CAWTGSVGTVEAFF. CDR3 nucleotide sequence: TGTGCCTGGACGGGGTCAGTCGGAACTGTTGAAGCTTTCTTT.

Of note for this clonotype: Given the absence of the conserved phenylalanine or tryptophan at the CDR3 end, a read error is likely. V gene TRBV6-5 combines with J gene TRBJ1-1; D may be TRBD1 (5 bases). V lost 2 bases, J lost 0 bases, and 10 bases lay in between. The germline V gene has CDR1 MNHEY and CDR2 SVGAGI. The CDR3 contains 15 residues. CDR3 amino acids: CASSYRTKLNTEAFL. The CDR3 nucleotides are TGTGCCAGCAGTTACCGGACAAAGCTGAACACTGAAGCTTTCCTT.

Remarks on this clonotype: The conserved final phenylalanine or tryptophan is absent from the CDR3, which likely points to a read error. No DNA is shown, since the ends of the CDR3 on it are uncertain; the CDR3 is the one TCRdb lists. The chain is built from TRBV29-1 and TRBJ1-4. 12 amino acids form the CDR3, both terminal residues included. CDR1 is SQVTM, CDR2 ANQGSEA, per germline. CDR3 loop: CSVEHRGEKLIL.

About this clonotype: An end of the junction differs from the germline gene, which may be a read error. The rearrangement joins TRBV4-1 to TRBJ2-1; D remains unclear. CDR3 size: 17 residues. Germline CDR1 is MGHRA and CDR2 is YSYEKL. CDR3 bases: TGCACCAGCAGCCTCAGCTCATTGTACGGCTCCTACAATGAGCAGTTATTT. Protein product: CTSSLSSLYGSYNEQLF.

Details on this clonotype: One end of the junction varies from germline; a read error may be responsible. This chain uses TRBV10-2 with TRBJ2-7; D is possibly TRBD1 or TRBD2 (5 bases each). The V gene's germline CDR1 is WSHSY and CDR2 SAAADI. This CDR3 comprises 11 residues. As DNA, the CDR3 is TGCGCCATCAGTGGGGGTAACGAGCCGTACTTC. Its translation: CAISGGNEPYF.

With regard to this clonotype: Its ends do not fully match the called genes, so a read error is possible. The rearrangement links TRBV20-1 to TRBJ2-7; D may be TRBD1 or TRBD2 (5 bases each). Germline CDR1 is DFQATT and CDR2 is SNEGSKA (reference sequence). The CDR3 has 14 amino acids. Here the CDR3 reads CSVRAGTTSEEQYF. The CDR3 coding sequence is TGCAGTGTTAGAGCCGGGACGACTTCTGAGGAGCAGTATTTC.

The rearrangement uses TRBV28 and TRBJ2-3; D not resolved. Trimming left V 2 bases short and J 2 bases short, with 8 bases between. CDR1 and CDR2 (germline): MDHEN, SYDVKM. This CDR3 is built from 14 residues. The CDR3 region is CASSLVKDTDTQYF. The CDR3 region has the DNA TGTGCCAGCAGTTTAGTAAAGGACACAGATACGCAGTATTTT.

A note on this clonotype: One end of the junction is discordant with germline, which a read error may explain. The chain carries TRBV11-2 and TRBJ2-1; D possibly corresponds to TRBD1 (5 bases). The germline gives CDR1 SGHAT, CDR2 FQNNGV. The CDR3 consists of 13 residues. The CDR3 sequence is CAGSSTVYNEQFF. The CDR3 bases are TGTGCCGGCAGCTCGACAGTCTACAATGAACAGTTCTTC.

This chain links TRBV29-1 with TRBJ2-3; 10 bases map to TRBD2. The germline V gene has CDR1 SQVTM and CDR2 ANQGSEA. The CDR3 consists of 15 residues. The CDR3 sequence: CSVDSTSGDTDTQYF. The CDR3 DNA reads TGCAGTGTAGATAGTACTAGCGGGGACACAGATACGCAGTATTTT.

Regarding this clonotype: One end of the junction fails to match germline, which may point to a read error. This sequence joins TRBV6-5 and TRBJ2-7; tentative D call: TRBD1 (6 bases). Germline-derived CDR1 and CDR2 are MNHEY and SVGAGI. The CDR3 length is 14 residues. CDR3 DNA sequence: TGTGTCAGCACCCCCGGACAGAGAAGTTACGAGCAGTACTTC. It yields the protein CVSTPGQRSYEQYF.

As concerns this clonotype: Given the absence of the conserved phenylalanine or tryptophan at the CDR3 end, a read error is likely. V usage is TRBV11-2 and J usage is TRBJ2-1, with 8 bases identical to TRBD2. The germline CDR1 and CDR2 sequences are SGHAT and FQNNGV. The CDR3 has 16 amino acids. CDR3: CASSGERERGYNGQFL. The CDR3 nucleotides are TGTGCCAGCAGCGGAGAGCGGGAGCGGGGATACAATGGGCAGTTCCTC.

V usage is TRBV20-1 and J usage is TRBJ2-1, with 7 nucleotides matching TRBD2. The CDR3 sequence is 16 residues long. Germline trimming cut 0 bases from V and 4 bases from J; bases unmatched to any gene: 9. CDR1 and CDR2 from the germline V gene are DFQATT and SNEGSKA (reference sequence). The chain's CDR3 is CSARENRASGYNEQFF. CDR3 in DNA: TGCAGTGCTAGAGAGAATAGGGCTAGCGGATACAATGAGCAGTTCTTC.

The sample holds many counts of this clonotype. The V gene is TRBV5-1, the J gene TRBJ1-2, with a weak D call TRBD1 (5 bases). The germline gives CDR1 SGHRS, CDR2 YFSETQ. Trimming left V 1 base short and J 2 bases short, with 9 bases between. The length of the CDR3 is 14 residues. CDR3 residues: CASSLSGGNYGYTF. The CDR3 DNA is TGCGCCAGCAGCTTGTCTGGGGGAAACTATGGCTACACCTTC.

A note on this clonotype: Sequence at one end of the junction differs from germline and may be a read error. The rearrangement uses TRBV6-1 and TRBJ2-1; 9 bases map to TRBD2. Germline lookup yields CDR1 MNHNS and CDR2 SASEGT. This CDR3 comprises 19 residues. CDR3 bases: TGTGTCAGCTTTGAGGACGGTAGCGGGAGTGGCAAATCCTACAATGAGCAGTTCTTC. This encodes CVSFEDGSGSGKSYNEQFF.

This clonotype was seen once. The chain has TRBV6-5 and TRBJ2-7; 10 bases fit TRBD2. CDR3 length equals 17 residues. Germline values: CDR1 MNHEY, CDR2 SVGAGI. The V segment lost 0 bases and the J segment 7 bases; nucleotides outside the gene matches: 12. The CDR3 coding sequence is TGTGCCAGCAGTTACTCGATATATGGACAAGCGGGAGGGGAGCAGTACTTC. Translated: CASSYSIYGQAGGEQYF.

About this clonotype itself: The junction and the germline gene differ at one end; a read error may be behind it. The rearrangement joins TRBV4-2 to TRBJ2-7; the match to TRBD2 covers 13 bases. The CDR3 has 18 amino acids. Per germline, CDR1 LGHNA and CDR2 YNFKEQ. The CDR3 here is CASSPEGLAGEDRYEHYF. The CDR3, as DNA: TGTGCCAGTAGCCCAGAAGGACTAGCGGGAGAAGACCGCTACGAGCATTACTTC.

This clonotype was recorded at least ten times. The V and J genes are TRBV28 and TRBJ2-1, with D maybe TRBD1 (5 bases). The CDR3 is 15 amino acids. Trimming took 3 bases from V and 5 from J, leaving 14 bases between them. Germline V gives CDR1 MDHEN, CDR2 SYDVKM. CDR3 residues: CASSFLGAGHNEQFF. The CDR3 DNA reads TGTGCCAGCAGTTTCTTAGGGGCAGGCCACAATGAGCAGTTCTTC.

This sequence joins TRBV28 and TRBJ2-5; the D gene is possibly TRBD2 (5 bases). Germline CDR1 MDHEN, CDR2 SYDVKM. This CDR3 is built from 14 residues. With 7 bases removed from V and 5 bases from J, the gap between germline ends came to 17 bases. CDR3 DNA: TGTGCCAGCATTTTCTGCGGGCATGGGGAGACCCAGTACTTC. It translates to CASIFCGHGETQYF.

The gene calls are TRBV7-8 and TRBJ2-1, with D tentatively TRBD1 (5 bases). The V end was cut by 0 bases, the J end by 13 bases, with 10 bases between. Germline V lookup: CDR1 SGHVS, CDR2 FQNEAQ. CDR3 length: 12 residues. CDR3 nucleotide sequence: TGTGCCAGCAGCTTAGCGGGGCGGTCCCAGTTCTTC. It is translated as CASSLAGRSQFF.

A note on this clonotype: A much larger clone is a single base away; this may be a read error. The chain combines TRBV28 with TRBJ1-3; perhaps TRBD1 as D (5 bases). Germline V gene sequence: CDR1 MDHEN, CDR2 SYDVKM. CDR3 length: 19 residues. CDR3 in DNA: TGTGCCAACAGTGGAGCCCCTGGGGGGGACCGCGGCTCTGGAAACACCATATATTTT. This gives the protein CANSGAPGGDRGSGNTIYF.

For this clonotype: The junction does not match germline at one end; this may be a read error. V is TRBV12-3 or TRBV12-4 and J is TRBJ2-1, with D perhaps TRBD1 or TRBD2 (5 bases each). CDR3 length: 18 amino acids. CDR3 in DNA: TGTGCCAGTAGTTTCTGGGGGATGGCGTGGGGCTCCTACAATGAGCAGTTCTTC. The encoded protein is CASSFWGMAWGSYNEQFF.

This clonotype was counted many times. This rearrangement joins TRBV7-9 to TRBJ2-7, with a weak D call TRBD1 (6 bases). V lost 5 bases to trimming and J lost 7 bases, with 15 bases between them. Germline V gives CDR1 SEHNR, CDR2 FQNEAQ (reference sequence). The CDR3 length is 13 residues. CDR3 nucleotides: TGTGCCAGCAGCGTCAGGGGTGAAGGGGAGCAGTACTTC. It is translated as CASSVRGEGEQYF.